The TCR beta chain under discussion was sequenced for a study of T cells in Graves' hyperthyroidism and ophthalmopathy (dated by TCRdb to the late 2010s). Describing the broader study: Peripheral blood samples were taken at initial diagnosis, before any treatment was given. To identify distinguishing TCR V-J signatures, a discovery cohort of about 95 patients was used, comprising some 45 with Graves' ophthalmopathy and around 60 with stable Graves' hyperthyroidism. Prospective prediction of ophthalmopathy was tested in an independent validation cohort consisting of 18 hyperthyroidism patients and some 17 patients who later progressed to ophthalmopathy. For training and testing, the roughly 93 patients in the discovery cohort were randomly divided in a 7:3 ratio. The study also compared thyroid tissue and blood T-cell repertoires from about 6 Graves' hyperthyroidism patients. After sampling, hyperthyroidism patients received methimazole starting at 30 mg daily, and ophthalmopathy patients received high-dose intravenous methylprednisolone. The paper describes TCR Vbeta CDR3 sequencing of around 140 peripheral blood samples, made up of around 41 ophthalmopathy patients, some 76 hyperthyroidism patients and some 17 progressor patients. Overall results and qualifications from the work: No statistical method was used to set the sample size in advance, and investigators knew the group allocation. A model built on a 13 V-J signature distinguished ophthalmopathy from stable hyperthyroidism, reaching about 88% sensitivity and under 84% specificity in cross-validation and 80%/75% in testing. Most expanded thyroid clonotypes (frequency above 0.001) were also detected in blood, suggesting blood repertoires may reflect thyroid immune responses. During validation, the model predicted progression to ophthalmopathy a median of approximately 7 months ahead of onset, with approximately 70% sensitivity and 72.22% specificity.

Hyperthyroidism patients were aged 18 to 65 years and newly diagnosed, with disease duration of less than 2 months. Exclusion was applied to patients with uncontrolled infections, other autoimmune diseases, pregnancy or lactation. Diagnoses were established on the basis of clinical symptoms, serum thyroxine and TRAb, thyroid ultrasound, and orbital computed tomography. For progressor patients, blood was drawn at the first diagnosis of hyperthyroidism, before any ophthalmopathy symptoms had appeared. PBMCs were separated from around 9.1 ml of fresh peripheral blood using Ficoll-Paque density gradient centrifugation. Progressor patients were defined as those initially diagnosed with Graves' hyperthyroidism in whom ophthalmopathy developed during follow-up. Trizol reagent was used to extract total RNA, and RNA quality was then checked on an Agilent 2100 Bioanalyzer. As regards this clonotype: The antigen it recognizes is unknown. Qualities for individual bases were not recorded, and no much larger clone is one base off.

Taken from cysteine to phenylalanine, the CDR3 has 12 residues. The read is trimmed to its CDR3 DNA, 36 bases read in frame from base 1. Trimming removed 2 bases from V and 16 bases from J, leaving 14 bases between the germline ends. CDR1 and CDR2, looked up from the germline V gene (reference sequence), are LGHDT and YNNKEL. The TCR beta CDR3 regions were amplified from RNA transcripts. A first-round RT-PCR of the TCR CDR3 used the HTBI primer set with the Qiagen OneStep RT-PCR kit. Libraries were constructed in a second round of multiplex PCR, after which size selection and purification were performed. Sequencing of the libraries was done on an Illumina HiSeq2000 using paired-end 100 bp reads. Per the authors' processing: SOAPnuke was used to process the raw data, with reads discarded if the reads contained adapters or uncalled bases, had a mean Phred below 15, or lacked an exact constant-primer or identifier match. High-quality paired reads were merged with COPE v1.2.5, and unique nucleotide sequences were defined as clonotypes. MiTCR v1.1 was used to align clonotypes to the IMGT TRBV, TRBD and TRBJ reference segments. The analysis included only V-J combinations with a frequency above 0.0001, which together covered around 99% of the repertoires. The TCS score was defined as the ratio of F50 (clonal expansion) to E x V (chaos), calculated using BLOSUM62-based TCRdist between CDR3 peptides within each V-J. Welch's t-statistics and random forest reduced fewer than 600 V-J features to 13, which were used in a naive Bayes classifier (R e1071). TCRdb applied fastp at Q25 and MiXCR to the public reads, then kept only in-frame beta chains. Rows with one shared CDR3 protein collapse into an entry with the most common genes and DNA. In this record, the V and J calls reflect TCRdb's handling and not the investigators' own analysis. This sample comprises around 350,000 distinct CDR3 sequences, 17% of them detected only once. The top ten constitute around a third of the sample.

Sequencing was done on a sample of blood. The TCR originated in a woman between 25 and 40 years old with Graves' hyperthyroidism that later progressed to Graves' ophthalmopathy. The sequence is built from TRBV3-1 and TRBJ2-2, and TRBD1 may be the D gene, going by 6 matching bases. The CDR3: CASSQRTPGQFF. Here is the DNA: TGTGCCAGCAGCCAACGAACCCCGGGACAGTTTTTT.